This is a list of T cell receptor beta chains from one sample in a study of T cell changes during pregnancy in multiple sclerosis. Assay used: immunoSEQ multiplex PCR; TCRdb lists only in-frame clones, some missing. The table lists about 68,000 clones, roughly 89% of them singletons. Sequencing used peripheral blood, obtained in the second trimester of pregnancy. The receptor set was obtained from a female donor with multiple sclerosis, enrolled in a pregnancy study. CDR3s include the opening cysteine and the closing phenylalanine or tryptophan. D genes are given only for firm matches. Expanded clones get a size class; other rows say once, few or many, or leave the size out.

TRBV15,few,TRBJ1-1,-,TGTGCCACCAGCACACACCAAACAGGGAGCACTGAAGCTTTCTTT,CATSTHQTGSTEAFF
TRBV5-4,-,TRBJ2-4,TRBD2,TGTGCCAGCAGCTTTCCGACTAGCAGGGAAGCCAAAAACATTCAGTACTTC,CASSFPTSREAKNIQYF
TRBV5-1,-,TRBJ2-1,-,TGCGCCAGCAGCAATAGCGGAGTCTCCTACAATGAGCAGTTCTTC,CASSNSGVSYNEQFF
TRBV6-5,-,TRBJ2-1,TRBD2,TGTGCCAGCAGTTATGAGCGGGGCTTGGAGCAGTTCTTC,CASSYERGLEQFF
TRBV2,-,TRBJ2-2,-,TGTGCCAGCAGTGCCGGGTTCACCGGGGAGCTGTTTTTT,CASSAGFTGELFF
TRBV5-6,-,TRBJ2-5,TRBD2,TGTGCCAGCAGCCCTACTAGCGGGGGCCACAGGGAGACCCAGTACTTC,CASSPTSGGHRETQYF
TRBV4-1,-,TRBJ2-3,-,TGCGCCAGCAGCCAGGTTTTCGCGGATACGCAGTATTTT,CASSQVFADTQYF
TRBV9,-,TRBJ1-2,TRBD1,TGTGCCAGCAGCGTAGGACAGGGGGTTAACTATGGCTACACCTTC,CASSVGQGVNYGYTF
TRBV19,-,TRBJ2-1,TRBD2,TGTGCCAGTAGTATAGGCACTAGCGGGGCTCCGAATGAGCAGTTCTTC,CASSIGTSGAPNEQFF
TRBV14,-,TRBJ1-1,TRBD1,TGTGCCAGCAGCCAAGTCAGGGGGCCAACTCTTGAAGCTTTCTTT,CASSQVRGPTLEAFF